The following is a T cell receptor beta chain sequence with its context. Its antigen remains unidentified. Amplification of TCR alpha and beta CDR3 regions from RNA used iRepertoire nested multiplex PCR. Via MiXCR, TCRdb re-called the multiplex PCR reads, giving one row per CDR3 protein. The sample has about 130,000 distinct CDR3 sequences; 23% are singletons. Germline CDR1 is SEHNR and CDR2 is FQNEAQ (reference sequence). V gave up 5 bases and J gave up 8 bases; unmatched junction bases: 6. The CDR3 covers 13 residues. This record belongs to a study of glioma-infiltrating T cells. Study outcomes and limitations: Tissue-blood divergence was below expectation in non-neoplastic patients, above in gliomas.

Material: glioma tissue, nonneoplastic brain tissue, or PBMCs (not recorded which). The V gene is TRBV7-9, the J gene TRBJ2-4; 7 nucleotides match TRBD1. The sequence came from a human donor with low-grade glioma or glioblastoma, undergoing nonglioma brain surgery, or in good health (not recorded which). The CDR3, as DNA: TGTGCCAGCAGCCGGGACAGACGGGACATTCAGTACTTC. It specifies CASSRDRRDIQYF.